This entry features one TCR beta chain sequence. Its antigen is unknown. This sample was taken from a study of graft-versus-host responses after intestinal transplantation. Sequenced by immunoSEQ multiplex PCR; TCRdb stores in-frame clones only, minus some. Among some 50,000 clones listed, about 88% were seen once. Study-wide points: The presence of high graft-versus-host to host-versus-graft clonal ratios in allografts characterized patients with graft-donor T cell macrochimerism. Early declines in HvG clones that occurred post-transplant were associated with peak circulating GvH clone levels. Recipient bone marrow held GvH clones, some seen earlier in ileum or blood.

Material: unstimulated CD4+ T cells sorted from spleen or lymph node cells, obtained before transplant. The receptor was isolated from a human donor who was the organ donor for an intestinal transplant.

The CDR3 spells CASSGRGGHNEQFF. The CDR3 DNA follows: TGTGCCAGCTCAGGGCGGGGGGGTCACAATGAGCAGTTCTTC. The chain combines TRBV6-1 with TRBJ2-1; TRBD2 aligns across 9 bases. With V trimmed by 8 bases and J by 5 bases, 7 bases remained unmatched. Germline V CDR1 and CDR2: MNHNS, SASEGT. The CDR3 runs 14 residues.